Following are 10 T cell receptor beta chains from one sample sequenced in a study of regulatory T cells in long-lasting Graves disease. Indicated time point: newly diagnosed GD, antithyroid drugs for less than 3 months. The TCR library was prepared using RNA isolated from PBMCs. According to the study, TCR beta libraries were built with iRepertoire HTBI primers and CDR3-region Arm-PCR. Each CDR3 protein is one row after TCRdb ran MiXCR on the multiplex PCR reads. The table lists about 620,000 distinct CDR3 sequences, about 15% of them singletons. The same data also went into a second study, on T cells in Graves' hyperthyroidism and ophthalmopathy.

The source material was peripheral blood mononuclear cells (PBMCs), sampled at new diagnosis, from a patient treated with antithyroid drugs. The receptors derive from a woman in her twenties or thirties with Graves disease.

This clonotype was detected many times. This chain links TRBV28 with TRBJ2-1; TRBD2 is a possible D gene (6 bases). With 1 base removed from V and 0 bases from J, the gap between germline ends came to 13 bases. In germline, CDR1 is MDHEN, CDR2 SYDVKM. There are 17 residues in the CDR3. For the CDR3, the DNA is TGTGCCAGCAGTTTATATCGGGACTCGAGCTCCTACAATGAGCAGTTCTTC. Residues: CASSLYRDSSSYNEQFF. The whole variable domain, remainder taken from reference TRBV28 and TRBJ2-1, is DVKVTQSSRYLVKRTGEKVFLECVQDMDHENMFWYRQDPGLGLRLIYFSYDVKMKEKGDIPEGYSVSREKKERFSLILESASTNQTSMYLCASSLYRDSSSYNEQFFGPGTRLTVL.

This clonotype showed up many times. This chain uses TRBV6-1 with TRBJ1-1; D gene unclear. CDR1 is MNHNS and CDR2 is SASEGT in the germline V gene. V was cut by 5 bases and J by 2 bases, with 6 bases left in between. The length of the CDR3 is 12 residues. The CDR3 sequence is CASSPSNTEAFF. For the CDR3, the DNA is TGTGCCAGCAGTCCTTCAAACACTGAAGCTTTCTTT.

This clonotype was detected only a few times. The chain has TRBV6-1 and TRBJ2-7; 15 bases line up with TRBD2. The CDR3 runs 14 residues. V lost 6 bases to trimming and J lost 6 bases; unmatched junction nucleotides: 3. Looked up from germline, CDR1 is MNHNS and CDR2 is SASEGT. CDR3 DNA: TGTGCCAGCAGGGGACTAGCGGGAGGCGGCGAGCAGTACTTC. This codes for CASRGLAGGGEQYF.

The chain has TRBV5-1 and TRBJ2-7, with D perhaps matching TRBD2 (6 bases). Trimming cost V 3 bases and J 3 bases, with 16 bases left between them. From germline, CDR1 is SGHRS and CDR2 YFSETQ. This CDR3 contains 15 residues. The CDR3 DNA follows: TGCGCCAGCAGCTGGGGGGACTCCCGCTACTACGAGCAGTACTTC. It specifies CASSWGDSRYYEQYF. The whole variable domain, remainder taken from reference TRBV5-1 and TRBJ2-7, is KAGVTQTPRYLIKTRGQQVTLSCSPISGHRSVSWYQQTPGQGLQFLFEYFSETQRNKGNFPGRFSGRQFSNSRSEMNVSTLELGDSALYLCASSWGDSRYYEQYFGPGTRLTVT.

This clonotype showed up just a few times. This chain joins TRBV19 and TRBJ1-4; no firm D call. Deletions cut 3 bases from V and 7 bases from J, with 12 bases between. The CDR3 loop spans 14 amino acids. Looked up from germline, CDR1 is LNHDA and CDR2 is SQIVND (reference sequence). The CDR3 region is CASSIQGLREKLFF. The CDR3 DNA reads TGTGCCAGTAGTATCCAAGGACTCCGTGAAAAACTGTTTTTT. Using reference TRBV19 and TRBJ1-4 for the parts outside the CDR3, the full variable domain is DGGITQSPKYLFRKEGQNVTLSCEQNLNHDAMYWYRQDPGQGLRLIYYSQIVNDFQKGDIAEGYSVSREKKESFPLTVTSAQKNPTAFYLCASSIQGLREKLFFGSGTQLSVL.

This chain links TRBV2 with TRBJ2-1; TRBD2 matches 8 bases. V was clipped by 8 bases and J by 7 bases; unmatched bases: 13. The CDR3 covers 15 residues. Per germline, CDR1 SNHLY and CDR2 FYNNEI. The CDR3, as DNA: TGTGCCAGCTCCCGGAGGGGACTAGGGAAGAATGAGCAGTTCTTC. The encoded protein is CASSRRGLGKNEQFF.

The rearrangement joins TRBV15 to TRBJ2-2; a weak D match, TRBD2 (6 bases). CDR1 is LNHNV and CDR2 is YYDKDF in the germline V gene (reference sequence). Trimming took 9 bases from V and 3 from J, leaving 8 bases between them. The CDR3 is made up of 12 amino acids. The CDR3 bases are TGTGCCACAGGGGAGGACACCGGGGAGCTGTTTTTT. This sequence encodes CATGEDTGELFF.

As concerns this clonotype: Just one base apart from a much larger clone, this may be a read error. V usage is TRBV7-2 and J usage is TRBJ1-5, with D unresolved. This CDR3 has 12 residues. Trimming cost V 5 bases and J 6 bases, with 8 bases left between them. CDR1 and CDR2 from the germline V gene are SGHTA and FQGNSA. CDR3 in amino acids: CASSGGSQPQHF. The CDR3 bases are TGTGCCAGCAGCGGAGGGAGTCAGCCCCAGCATTTT.

The chain joins TRBV19 to TRBJ2-2; D is possibly TRBD1 or TRBD2 (6 bases each). Trimming shortened V by 3 bases and J by 5 bases, and 16 bases separated the two germline ends. Germline-derived CDR1 and CDR2 are LNHDA and SQIVND (reference sequence). The CDR3 runs to 16 residues. In DNA, the CDR3 is TGTGCCAGTAGTATGGGGCCGGGGGCCGAAACCGGGGAGCTGTTTTTT. Amino acids: CASSMGPGAETGELFF. The variable domain in full, completed from reference TRBV19 and TRBJ2-2, reads DGGITQSPKYLFRKEGQNVTLSCEQNLNHDAMYWYRQDPGQGLRLIYYSQIVNDFQKGDIAEGYSVSREKKESFPLTVTSAQKNPTAFYLCASSMGPGAETGELFFGEGSRLTVL.

This clonotype has just a few counts. The gene calls are TRBV11-2 and TRBJ1-3, with D possibly TRBD1 on 6 matching bases. This CDR3 has 18 amino acids. Germline values: CDR1 SGHAT, CDR2 FQNNGV. Between the trimmed V and J ends, which lost 0 bases and 0 bases, there was a span of 15 bases. Here the CDR3 DNA reads TGTGCCAGCAGCTTAGAACAGGGACCAACACTCTCTGGAAACACCATATATTTT. Amino acid sequence: CASSLEQGPTLSGNTIYF.